Here is one T cell receptor beta chain with its context. The antigen remains undetermined. The entry originates in a study of blood T cells in healthy people across ages. Findings of the study overall: Getting older went along with TCR beta diversity per million T cells dropping roughly linearly.

A second roughly 7 to 12 cycle PCR used barcoded and J-beta primers. TCRdb recomputed calls from the 5' RACE reads with MiXCR, one row per CDR3 protein. The data show 650,000 to 1,000,000 distinct CDR3 sequences, 30% to 45% seen once. This clonotype was obtained from a man aged 18 to 29 in good health. Sequenced: blood.

This CDR3 is CASSLRDPRADTQYF. The CDR3, as DNA: TGTGCCAGCAGTTTACGGGACCCCCGCGCAGATACGCAGTATTTT. The chain recombines TRBV12-3 or TRBV12-4 with TRBJ2-3, with D perhaps matching TRBD1 or TRBD2 (5 bases each). V shed 2 bases and J shed 4 bases, with 13 bases lying between them. The CDR3 has 15 amino acids.